This paragraph covers one T cell receptor beta chain sequence. Its antigen is as yet unknown. The sample is drawn from a study of shared clonotypes between healthy human individuals. Study conclusions and caveats: Generation probability values for non-shared clonotypes were lower than those for clonotypes shared by all four donors.

V lost 5 bases to trimming and J lost 0 bases; unmatched junction nucleotides: 1. The CDR3 has 15 residues. Per the germline V gene, CDR1 is MDHEN and CDR2 is SYDVKM. Data came from immunoSEQ multiplex PCR; TCRdb stores just in-frame clones and leaves some out. The table has about 1.5 million clones, 96% seen once. This TCR was recovered from a man in his thirties or forties in good health. The sequenced material came from naive CD4+ T cells sorted from blood. Subset reported: CD45RA+ positively selected. The V and J genes are TRBV28 and TRBJ2-1; 10 bases map to TRBD2. CDR3 residues: CASSPSGGSYNEQFF. The CDR3 nucleotides are TGTGCCAGCAGTCCTAGCGGGGGCTCCTACAATGAGCAGTTCTTC. Full variable domain (outside the CDR3, taken from reference TRBV28 and TRBJ2-1): DVKVTQSSRYLVKRTGEKVFLECVQDMDHENMFWYRQDPGLGLRLIYFSYDVKMKEKGDIPEGYSVSREKKERFSLILESASTNQTSMYLCASSPSGGSYNEQFFGPGTRLTVL.